This is a list of T cell receptor beta chains from one sample in a study of T cell repertoires in cytomegalovirus infection. TCRdb re-called the reads with MiXCR, one entry per CDR3 protein. Of approximately 990,000 distinct CDR3 sequences listed, around 32% are singletons. These receptors' antigens are unknown. The source material was cultured CD8+ T cells from PBMCs, sampled from culture after CMV antigen stimulation. The receptors originated from a human donor in good health (CMV status not recorded). Some clones in this sample may be carry-over from other donors' samples. CDR3s include the opening cysteine and the closing phenylalanine or tryptophan. Each record gives: J gene, clone size, D gene, V gene, CDR3 DNA, CDR3 protein. A D gene is named only where the DNA matches it firmly. Clone size appears in some rows only: once, few, many, or a class for an expanded clone.

j_call: TRBJ2-1
clone_size: many
d_call: TRBD2
v_call: TRBV7-8
cdr3_nt: TGTGCCAGCAGCTTAGCCGGAGCGGGGGGAGGGTCCTACAATGAGCAGTTCTTC
cdr3_aa: CASSLAGAGGGSYNEQFF

j_call: TRBJ1-3
clone_size: NA
d_call: NA
v_call: TRBV7-1
cdr3_nt: TGTCCCAGCAGCTCCCTCCCTGGGCAGGGAAGAGTGGGAAACACCATATATTTT
cdr3_aa: CPSSSLPGQGRVGNTIYF

j_call: TRBJ1-4
clone_size: few
d_call: NA
v_call: TRBV2
cdr3_nt: TGTGCCAGCACCCCAGGGGCGGGGGCTAATGAAAAACTGTTTTTT
cdr3_aa: CASTPGAGANEKLFF

j_call: TRBJ2-3
clone_size: NA
d_call: NA
v_call: TRBV5-1
cdr3_nt: TGCGCCAGCAGCTCAATAGGGCTCGGCACAGATACGCAGTATTTT
cdr3_aa: CASSSIGLGTDTQYF

j_call: TRBJ1-1
clone_size: NA
d_call: NA
v_call: TRBV6-2/TRBV6-3
cdr3_nt: TGTGCCAGCGAAGTTTTGGACGGACCGAACACTGAAGCTTTCTTT
cdr3_aa: CASEVLDGPNTEAFF

j_call: TRBJ2-1
clone_size: NA
d_call: NA
v_call: TRBV15
cdr3_nt: TGTGCCACCAGCAGACTTACTAAACTAATTCACAATGAGCAGTTCTTC
cdr3_aa: CATSRLTKLIHNEQFF

j_call: TRBJ2-1
clone_size: NA
d_call: TRBD1
v_call: TRBV7-6
cdr3_nt: TGTGCCAGCAGCTTAGAAAGAGGGGGCGTTGAGCAGTTCTTC
cdr3_aa: CASSLERGGVEQFF

j_call: TRBJ2-4
clone_size: few
d_call: NA
v_call: TRBV7-2
cdr3_nt: TGTGCCAGCAGCTTAGGTCGCTCCATAGCCAAAAACATTCAGTACTTC
cdr3_aa: CASSLGRSIAKNIQYF

j_call: TRBJ2-3
clone_size: once
d_call: NA
v_call: TRBV7-2
cdr3_nt: TGTGCCAGCAGCCCTGTGGTAACCTTCACAGATACGCAGTATTTT
cdr3_aa: CASSPVVTFTDTQYF

j_call: TRBJ2-1
clone_size: NA
d_call: NA
v_call: TRBV5-5
cdr3_nt: TGTGCCAGCAGCTTGAGTCAGGGTTCCCTCAATGAGCAGTTCTTC
cdr3_aa: CASSLSQGSLNEQFF

j_call: TRBJ1-2
clone_size: NA
d_call: TRBD1
v_call: TRBV7-9
cdr3_nt: TGTGCCAGCAGCGAACTGACAGGGGAAGACTATGGCTACACCTTC
cdr3_aa: CASSELTGEDYGYTF

j_call: TRBJ1-1
clone_size: many
d_call: NA
v_call: TRBV5-6
cdr3_nt: TGTGCCAGCAGCTTGGACAGGAAGAACTCTGAAGCTTTCTTT
cdr3_aa: CASSLDRKNSEAFF

j_call: TRBJ2-6
clone_size: NA
d_call: NA
v_call: TRBV12-3/TRBV12-4
cdr3_nt: TGTGCCAGCAAAGGCGGGGAAGCCTCTGGGGCCAACGTCCTGACTTTC
cdr3_aa: CASKGGEASGANVLTF

j_call: TRBJ2-1
clone_size: few
d_call: NA
v_call: TRBV6-1
cdr3_nt: TGTGCCAGCAGTGAACCAGACAACTTTGAACGTTTGACGCTTTACAATGAGCAGTTCTTC
cdr3_aa: CASSEPDNFERLTLYNEQFF

j_call: TRBJ2-6
clone_size: NA
d_call: NA
v_call: TRBV25-1
cdr3_nt: TGTGCCAGCTTGGGAGTGTCCGGGGCCAACGTCCTGACTTTC
cdr3_aa: CASLGVSGANVLTF

j_call: TRBJ2-5
clone_size: NA
d_call: NA
v_call: TRBV19
cdr3_nt: TGTGCCAGTGTTGGGGGGCAGGAGGAGACCCAGTACTTC
cdr3_aa: CASVGGQEETQYF

j_call: TRBJ1-5
clone_size: many
d_call: TRBD1
v_call: TRBV7-6
cdr3_nt: TGTGCCAGCAGCTTAGGCCATCACAGGGGAATTGATCAGCCCCAGCATTTT
cdr3_aa: CASSLGHHRGIDQPQHF

j_call: TRBJ2-3
clone_size: few
d_call: TRBD2
v_call: TRBV12-5
cdr3_nt: TGTGCTAGTGGTTTGTCTAGCGGATACACAGATACGCAGTATTTT
cdr3_aa: CASGLSSGYTDTQYF

j_call: TRBJ1-6
clone_size: NA
d_call: NA
v_call: TRBV4-3
cdr3_nt: TGCGCCAGCAGCCAAGATGTAACAACCGAGGATTCACCCCTCCACTTT
cdr3_aa: CASSQDVTTEDSPLHF

j_call: TRBJ1-1
clone_size: NA
d_call: NA
v_call: TRBV10-3
cdr3_nt: TGTGCCATCAGTGATGGCGGGGCTGGGACTGAAGCTTTCTTT
cdr3_aa: CAISDGGAGTEAFF

j_call: TRBJ2-3
clone_size: NA
d_call: NA
v_call: TRBV5-4
cdr3_nt: TGTGCCAGCAGCTTCTCTCCCGGTAGCACAGATACGCAGTATTTT
cdr3_aa: CASSFSPGSTDTQYF

j_call: TRBJ2-1
clone_size: NA
d_call: TRBD1
v_call: TRBV10-3
cdr3_nt: TGTGCCATCAGTGACCTCGAGGGGGCAAGAAATGAGCAGTTCTTC
cdr3_aa: CAISDLEGARNEQFF

j_call: TRBJ2-2
clone_size: few
d_call: NA
v_call: TRBV11-2
cdr3_nt: TGTGCCAGCAGCCCGCGGAGGGAAGGCACCGGGGAGCTGTTTTTT
cdr3_aa: CASSPRREGTGELFF

j_call: TRBJ2-3
clone_size: few
d_call: NA
v_call: TRBV6-2/TRBV6-3
cdr3_nt: TGTGCCAGCAGTTACGGGTTTGAGAGGGGAGCTAGCACAGATACGCAGTATTTT
cdr3_aa: CASSYGFERGASTDTQYF

j_call: TRBJ1-4
clone_size: few
d_call: TRBD1
v_call: TRBV7-9
cdr3_nt: TGTGCCAGCAGCCTTGAAGGGGACAGGAATGAAAAACTGTTTTTT
cdr3_aa: CASSLEGDRNEKLFF

j_call: TRBJ1-4
clone_size: few
d_call: NA
v_call: TRBV7-6
cdr3_nt: TGTGCCAGCAGCTTAACAGGGATTATGTTTTTT
cdr3_aa: CASSLTGIMFF

j_call: TRBJ1-2
clone_size: few
d_call: NA
v_call: TRBV2
cdr3_nt: TGTGCCAGCAGTGAAGCTGGACTTGGGGATGGCTACACCTTC
cdr3_aa: CASSEAGLGDGYTF